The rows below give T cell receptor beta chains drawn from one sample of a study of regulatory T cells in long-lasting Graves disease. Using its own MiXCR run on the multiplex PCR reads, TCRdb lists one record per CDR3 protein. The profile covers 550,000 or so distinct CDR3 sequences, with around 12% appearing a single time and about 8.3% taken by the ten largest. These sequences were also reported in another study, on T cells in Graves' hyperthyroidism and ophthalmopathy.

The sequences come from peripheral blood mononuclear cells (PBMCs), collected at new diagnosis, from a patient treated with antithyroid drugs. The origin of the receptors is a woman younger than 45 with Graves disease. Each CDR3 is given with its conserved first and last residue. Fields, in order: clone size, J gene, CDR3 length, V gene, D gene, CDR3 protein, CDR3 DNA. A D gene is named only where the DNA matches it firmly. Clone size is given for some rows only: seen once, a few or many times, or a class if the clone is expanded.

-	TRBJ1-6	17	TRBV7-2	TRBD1	CASSLDHGQGYNSPLHF	TGTGCCAGCAGCTTAGATCACGGACAGGGCTATAATTCACCCCTCCACTTT
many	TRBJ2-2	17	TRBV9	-	CASSPGSRLAYTGELFF	TGTGCCAGCAGCCCCGGTAGCCGTCTAGCGTACACCGGGGAGCTGTTTTTT
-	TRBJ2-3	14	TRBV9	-	CASSAAVLGNTQYF	TGTGCCAGCAGCGCAGCGGTCCTAGGAAATACGCAGTATTTT
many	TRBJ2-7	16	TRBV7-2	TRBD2	CASSLGGTRSLYEQYF	TGTGCCAGCAGCTTAGGTGGGACTAGGAGTCTCTACGAGCAGTACTTC
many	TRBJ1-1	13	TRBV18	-	CASSQGRNTEAFF	TGTGCCAGCTCACAGGGAAGGAACACTGAAGCTTTCTTT
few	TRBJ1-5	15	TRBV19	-	CASSIDPIMRQPQHF	TGTGCCAGTAGTATAGATCCGATTATGCGTCAGCCCCAGCATTTT
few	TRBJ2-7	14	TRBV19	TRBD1	CASSRAGGSGEQYF	TGTGCCAGTAGTCGTGCAGGGGGCTCTGGGGAGCAGTACTTC
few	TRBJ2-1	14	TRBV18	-	CASSPFTEEHEQFF	TGTGCCAGCTCACCATTTACAGAAGAGCATGAGCAGTTCTTC
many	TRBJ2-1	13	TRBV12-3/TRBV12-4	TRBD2	CASSWGTRSEQFF	TGTGCCAGCAGTTGGGGGACTAGAAGTGAGCAGTTCTTC
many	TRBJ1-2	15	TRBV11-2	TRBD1	CASSSGTGGSYGYTF	TGTGCCAGCAGTTCCGGGACAGGGGGCAGCTATGGCTACACCTTC
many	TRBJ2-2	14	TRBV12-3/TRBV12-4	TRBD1	CASSLRQGSGELFF	TGTGCCAGCAGCCTTCGACAGGGCAGCGGGGAGCTGTTTTTT
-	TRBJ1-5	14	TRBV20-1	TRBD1	CSALQGANNQPQHF	TGCAGTGCCTTACAGGGGGCCAACAATCAGCCCCAGCATTTT
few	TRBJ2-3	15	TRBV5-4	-	CASSIASGSTDTQYF	TGTGCCAGCAGCATCGCCTCGGGAAGCACAGATACGCAGTATTTT
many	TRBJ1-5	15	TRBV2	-	CASSLLGRSNQPQHF	TGTGCCAGCAGTCTCTTGGGGCGTAGCAATCAGCCCCAGCATTTT
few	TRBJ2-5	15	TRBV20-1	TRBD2	CSARDRRLAETTQYF	TGCAGTGCTAGAGATCGAAGACTAGCGGAGACGACCCAGTACTTC
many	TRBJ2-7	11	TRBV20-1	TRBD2	CSARSSGSGHF	TGCAGTGCTAGATCTAGCGGGAGTGGCCACTTC
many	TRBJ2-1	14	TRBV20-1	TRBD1	CSARGQGARVGQFF	TGCAGTGCTAGAGGTCAGGGGGCGCGGGTAGGGCAGTTCTTC
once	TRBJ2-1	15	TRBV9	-	CASSAGLRAYNEQFF	TGTGCCAGCAGCGCGGGACTCCGAGCCTACAATGAGCAGTTCTTC
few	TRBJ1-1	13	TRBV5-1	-	CASSVTGGTEAFF	TGCGCCAGCAGCGTGACAGGAGGCACTGAAGCTTTCTTT
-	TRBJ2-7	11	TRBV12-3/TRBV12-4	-	CASSQSHEQYF	TGTGCCAGCAGTCAGAGCCACGAGCAGTACTTC
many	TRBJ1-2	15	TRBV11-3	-	CASSRTTVSPNGYTF	TGTGCCAGCAGCCGAACGACCGTCTCGCCCAATGGCTACACCTTC
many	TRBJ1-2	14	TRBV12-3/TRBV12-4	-	CASSFGVGPGGYTF	TGTGCCAGCAGTTTTGGGGTTGGTCCGGGCGGCTACACCTTC
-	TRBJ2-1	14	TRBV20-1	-	CSAGRDFSYNEQFF	TGCAGTGCTGGCCGGGACTTCTCCTACAATGAGCAGTTCTTC